This TCR beta chain was recovered during a study of blood T cell repertoires in COVID-19 (dated by TCRdb to 2018 to 2020). Regarding the study in general: Collaborator samples came from the United States, Italy and Spain and covered acute and convalescent phases of COVID-19. The repertoires were released in a freely available public database intended as a resource for research on the immune response to SARS-CoV-2. The dataset comprised deeply sampled blood TCRbeta repertoires from subjects exposed to, actively infected with, or recovered from COVID-19. The material from the prospective study consisted of cDNA or gDNA derived from T cells, B-cell-depleted T cells, or PBMCs. Where available, HLA class I and class II types were obtained from metadata supplied by the sample provider rather than from assay-based typing. The samples were drawn from two sources: the first 160 participants of the ongoing ImmuneRACE study, and over 1,000 subjects contributed by 6 global collaborators. A de-identified subject ID, COVID-19 status, age in years and sex were almost always included in the sample metadata. Broad study findings and their caveats: Clinical and demographic metadata were provided uncurated, with the amount varying by source and participant.

The trim is 5 bases for V and 0 bases for J, with a gap of 26 bases between the germline ends. Via the germline V gene, CDR1 is MDHEN and CDR2 SYDVKM. There are 20 amino acids in the CDR3, from cysteine to phenylalanine inclusive. The read is trimmed to its CDR3 DNA, 60 bases read in frame from base 1. Remarks on this clone: What antigen it recognizes has not been identified. Base qualities were left out, and no much larger clone turns up one base away.

Whole blood was collected in K2EDTA tubes by collaborating institutions according to the institutions' own protocols. Collaborator samples were shipped for TCRbeta analysis as frozen whole blood, isolated PBMCs, or DNA extracted from either sample type. The immunoSEQ Assay, a bias-controlled multiplex PCR, was used to amplify TCRbeta CDR3 regions from genomic DNA. As for the authors' bioinformatics: The number of nucleated cells in each sample was estimated by amplification of reference gene primers within the assay. To quantify the absolute abundance of each unique TCRbeta CDR3 rearrangement, sequence reads were collapsed and filtered. For each sample, productive Simpson clonality was calculated by taking the square root of Simpson's diversity index across productive rearrangements. TCRdb holds this immuneACCESS table with in-frame rearrangements only. Some clones are missing; in checked studies, unresolved V genes explain under half, and the rest has no known cause. That table supplies the V and J calls and clone size; D and trimming were determined from the DNA. This sample lists about 520,000 clones; 70% to 90% were detected once. Clones ranked in the top ten supply 3.2% of the sample.

This TCR derives from a human donor in a cohort sampled during active COVID-19. The chain couples TRBV28 to TRBJ2-4; too little of a D gene remains to name it. Input material: peripheral blood. The CDR3 region reads CASSPPKGFFGTIAKNIQYF. The nucleotide sequence is given as TGTGCCAGCAGTCCCCCTAAAGGTTTTTTTGGAACTATAGCCAAAAACATTCAGTACTTC. With the rest looked up from the reference TRBV28 and TRBJ2-4 genes rather than sequenced, the full variable domain is DVKVTQSSRYLVKRTGEKVFLECVQDMDHENMFWYRQDPGLGLRLIYFSYDVKMKEKGDIPEGYSVSREKKERFSLILESASTNQTSMYLCASSPPKGFFGTIAKNIQYFGAGTRLSVL.